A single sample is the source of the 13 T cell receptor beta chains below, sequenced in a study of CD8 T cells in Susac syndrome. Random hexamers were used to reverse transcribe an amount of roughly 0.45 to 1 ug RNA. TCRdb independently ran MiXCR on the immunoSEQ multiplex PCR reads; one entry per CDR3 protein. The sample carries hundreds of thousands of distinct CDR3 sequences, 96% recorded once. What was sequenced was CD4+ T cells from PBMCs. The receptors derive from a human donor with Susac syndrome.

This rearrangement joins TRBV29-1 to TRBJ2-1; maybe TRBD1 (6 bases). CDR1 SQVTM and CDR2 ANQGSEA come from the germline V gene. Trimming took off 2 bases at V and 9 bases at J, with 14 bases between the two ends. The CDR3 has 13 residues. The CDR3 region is CSVEQDRMGEQFF. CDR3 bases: TGCAGCGTTGAACAAGACAGGATGGGTGAGCAGTTCTTC.

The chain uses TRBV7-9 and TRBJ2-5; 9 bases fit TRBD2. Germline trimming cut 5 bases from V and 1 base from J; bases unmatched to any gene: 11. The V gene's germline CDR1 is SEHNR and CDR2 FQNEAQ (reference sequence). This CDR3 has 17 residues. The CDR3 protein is CASSPWTSARGQETQYF. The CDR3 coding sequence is TGTGCCAGCAGCCCCTGGACTAGCGCTCGGGGCCAAGAGACCCAGTACTTC.

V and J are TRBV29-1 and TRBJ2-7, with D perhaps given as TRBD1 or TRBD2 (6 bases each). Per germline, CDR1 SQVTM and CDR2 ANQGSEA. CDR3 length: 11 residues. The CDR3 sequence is CPTALGGEQYF. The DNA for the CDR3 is TGCCCGACCGCGTTAGGGGGGGAGCAGTACTTC.

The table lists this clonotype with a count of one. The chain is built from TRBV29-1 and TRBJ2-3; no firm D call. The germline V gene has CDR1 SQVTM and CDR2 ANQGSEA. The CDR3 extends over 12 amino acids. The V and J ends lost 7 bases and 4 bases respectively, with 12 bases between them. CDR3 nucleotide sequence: TGCAGCGCCAGTCAGTTCGCAGATACGCAGTATTTT. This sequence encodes CSASQFADTQYF.

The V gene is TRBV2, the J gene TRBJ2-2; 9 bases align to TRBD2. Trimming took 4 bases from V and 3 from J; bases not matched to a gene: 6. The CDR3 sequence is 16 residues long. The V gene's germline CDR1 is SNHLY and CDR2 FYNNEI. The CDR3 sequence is CASSVRLAGYTGELFF. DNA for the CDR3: TGTGCCAGCAGTGTCAGGCTAGCGGGGTACACCGGGGAGCTGTTTTTT.

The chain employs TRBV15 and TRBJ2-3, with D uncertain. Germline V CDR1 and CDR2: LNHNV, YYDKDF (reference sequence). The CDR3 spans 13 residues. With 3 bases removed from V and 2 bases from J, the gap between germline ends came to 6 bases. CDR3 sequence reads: CATSSVNTDTQYF. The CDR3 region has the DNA TGTGCCACCAGCAGCGTCAACACAGATACGCAGTATTTT.

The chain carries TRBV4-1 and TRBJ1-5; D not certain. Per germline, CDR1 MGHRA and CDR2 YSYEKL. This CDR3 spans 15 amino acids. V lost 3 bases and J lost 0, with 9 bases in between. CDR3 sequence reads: CASSQERVSNQPQHF. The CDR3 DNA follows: TGCGCCAGCAGCCAGGAGAGGGTTAGCAATCAGCCCCAGCATTTT.

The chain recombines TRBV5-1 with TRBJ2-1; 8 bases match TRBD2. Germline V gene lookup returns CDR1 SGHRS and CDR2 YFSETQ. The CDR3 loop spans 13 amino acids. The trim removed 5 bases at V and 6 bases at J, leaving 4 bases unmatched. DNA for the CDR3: TGCGCCAGCAGAGCGGGAGTCGGCAATGAGCAGTTCTTC. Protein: CASRAGVGNEQFF.

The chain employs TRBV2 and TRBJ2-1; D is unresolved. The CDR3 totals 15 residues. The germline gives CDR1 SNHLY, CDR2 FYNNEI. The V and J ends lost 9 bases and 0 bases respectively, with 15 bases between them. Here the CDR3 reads CASWDFGGSYNEQFF. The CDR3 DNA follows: TGTGCCAGTTGGGATTTCGGCGGCTCCTACAATGAGCAGTTCTTC.

The CDR3 nucleotides read TGTGCCATCAGTGAGTCGCGGGCTAGCGGAAACCAAGAGACCCAGTACTTC. Its translation is CAISESRASGNQETQYF. The chain combines TRBV10-3 with TRBJ2-5, with 7 bases lining up with TRBD2. With V trimmed by 0 bases and J by 0 bases, 7 bases remained unmatched. The CDR3 has 17 residues. Germline loops: CDR1 ENHRY, CDR2 SYGVKD.

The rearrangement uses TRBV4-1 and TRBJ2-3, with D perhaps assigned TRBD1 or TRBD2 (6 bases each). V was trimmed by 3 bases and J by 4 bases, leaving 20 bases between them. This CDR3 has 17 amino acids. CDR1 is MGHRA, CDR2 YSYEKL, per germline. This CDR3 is CASSQGGGNYIADTQYF. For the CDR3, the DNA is TGCGCCAGCAGCCAGGGGGGCGGGAATTATATTGCAGATACGCAGTATTTT.

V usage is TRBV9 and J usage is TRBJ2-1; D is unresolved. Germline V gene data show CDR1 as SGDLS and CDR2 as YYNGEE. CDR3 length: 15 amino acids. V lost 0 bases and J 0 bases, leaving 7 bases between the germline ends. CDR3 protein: CASSVATVSYNEQFF. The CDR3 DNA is TGTGCCAGCAGCGTAGCGACGGTCTCCTACAATGAGCAGTTCTTC.

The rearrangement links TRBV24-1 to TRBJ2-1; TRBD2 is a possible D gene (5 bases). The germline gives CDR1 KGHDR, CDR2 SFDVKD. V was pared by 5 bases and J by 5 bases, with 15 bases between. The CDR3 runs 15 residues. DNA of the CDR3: TGTGCCACCAGTGGGGGTGGGAGCGGTAACAATGAGCAGTTCTTC. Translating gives CATSGGGSGNNEQFF.